The sequence of this T cell receptor (beta chain) was determined in a study of T cell repertoires and Cas9 in healthy adults listed by TCRdb under 2018. Regarding the study in general: Within the CD4 and CD8 compartments, SpCas9-reactive T cells were assessed for multi-effector potency, cytotoxicity and lineage determination. This study looked at whether people already carry T cell immunity to the Streptococcus pyogenes Cas9 nuclease (SpCas9), the enzyme used in CRISPR gene editing. Overall results and qualifications from the work: In vitro, the proliferation and function of SpCas9-reactive effector T cells were reported to be mitigated by SpCas9-reactive regulatory T cells.

Donors were healthy humans. The CDR3 has 14 amino acids, counting the end cysteine and phenylalanine. Left in the record is the CDR3 DNA by itself, 42 bases read in frame from the first base. CDR1 and CDR2 are drawn from the germline V gene (reference sequence): SEHNR, FQNEAQ. V and J are truncated by 5 bases and 3 bases respectively, leaving an intervening sequence of 13 bases. A note on this clone: Its antigen specificity is not known. No qualities accompany the bases; no much larger clone lies one base away.

Libraries came from the immunoSEQ multiplex PCR assay. The immuneACCESS repertoire file appears here via TCRdb, limited to in-frame rearrangements. These files lack a portion of the clones; in checked studies, under half of the deficit traces to unresolved V genes, and the cause of the others is not known. The sample yields tens of thousands of clones; roughly 90% were counted once. The ten most abundant clones make up about 0.9% of the sample. The sequence was collected from a human donor in good health. The sequence joins TRBV7-9 to TRBJ1-1, with no D gene named confidently. Sequenced input: CD4+ effector T cells (CD127+, CD25-, CD137-, CD154-) from PBMCs; culture status not recorded. The DNA sequence reads TGTGCCAGCAGCCCTTCTAGGAAGCACACTGAAGCTTTCTTT. This translates into CASSPSRKHTEAFF.